These 14 T cell receptor beta chains came from one sample sequenced in a study of vaccination and CD4 T cells after COVID-19. For these receptors, no antigen is known. Noted time point: late sampling 161 to 241 days after vaccination in a few convalescent patients. Treatment given: roughly 10-day PBMC culture with coronavirus spike peptide pools or control peptides (ViraFEST assay). Sequenced with the Oncomine TCR Beta short-read assay was DNA taken from cultured CD4+ T cells. Via MiXCR, TCRdb re-called the PCR reads, giving one row per CDR3 protein. The sample contains about 21,000 distinct CDR3 sequences, 42% of which appear only once. Specimen: CD4+ T cells from blood, cultured in vitro, collected about 7 months after SARS-CoV-2 vaccination. The receptors come from a human donor who had recovered from COVID-19.

The rearrangement joins TRBV6-1 to TRBJ2-7, with D perhaps being TRBD1 or TRBD2 (5 bases each). Germline loops: CDR1 MNHNS, CDR2 SASEGT. The CDR3 extends over 15 amino acids. V was cut by 6 bases and J by 9 bases, with 24 bases left in between. In DNA form, the CDR3 reads TGTGCCAGCAGCGTTGGACGGGCTTTAGATGGGGGGCAGTACTTC. This gives the protein CASSVGRALDGGQYF.

The rearrangement joins TRBV7-2 to TRBJ1-1, with 8 bases lining up with TRBD1. V lost 5 bases to trimming and J lost 5 bases; unmatched junction nucleotides: 7. The germline gives CDR1 SGHTA, CDR2 FQGNSA. The CDR3 is 14 amino acids. CDR3 nucleotides: TGTGCCAGCAGCACCCAGGGGGCGCAGACTGAAGCTTTCTTT. It yields the protein CASSTQGAQTEAFF.

The rearrangement links TRBV15 to TRBJ2-1; 12 bases agree with TRBD1. Germline assignment: CDR1 LNHNV and CDR2 YYDKDF (reference sequence). With V trimmed by 0 bases and J by 9 bases, 9 bases remained unmatched. The CDR3 is made up of 17 amino acids. CDR3 protein: CATSRDRLGQGASEQFF. CDR3 bases: TGTGCCACCAGCAGAGATCGGTTGGGACAGGGGGCAAGTGAGCAGTTCTTC. The variable domain in full, completed from reference TRBV15 and TRBJ2-1, reads DAMVIQNPRYQVTQFGKPVTLSCSQTLNHNVMYWYQQKSSQAPKLLFHYYDKDFNNEADTPDNFQSRRPNTSFCFLDIRSPGLGDTAMYLCATSRDRLGQGASEQFFGPGTRLTVL.

The chain recombines TRBV7-8 with TRBJ2-7, with TRBD2 identical over 10 bases. The CDR3 runs 19 residues. The junction had 15 bases not matched to a gene; V was cut back by 1 base and J by 3 bases. Germline V CDR1 and CDR2: SGHVS, FQNEAQ. The CDR3 sequence is CASSLVLIGASGRGYEQYF. The CDR3 bases are TGTGCCAGCAGCTTAGTCTTAATTGGTGCTAGCGGGAGAGGCTACGAGCAGTACTTC.

The V call is TRBV19, the J call TRBJ2-7, with 7 bases identical to TRBD1. V was clipped by 2 bases and J by 3 bases; unmatched bases: 7. Per the germline V gene, CDR1 is LNHDA and CDR2 is SQIVND (reference sequence). This CDR3 region has 15 residues. The CDR3 DNA reads TGTGCCAGTAGTATACGAGGGGGCCCCTTCTACGAGCAGTACTTC. Amino acid sequence: CASSIRGGPFYEQYF.

V gene TRBV4-1 combines with J gene TRBJ2-5; the D is unclear. CDR1 is MGHRA and CDR2 is YSYEKL in the germline V gene. V lost 3 bases, J lost 5 bases, and 7 bases lay in between. The CDR3 is made up of 12 amino acids. In DNA, the CDR3 is TGCGCCAGCAGCCAGCCGTGGGAGACCCAGTACTTC. Translated: CASSQPWETQYF.

A few counts support this clonotype. The chain employs TRBV24-1 and TRBJ2-1; 9 bases line up with TRBD2. CDR1 and CDR2 (germline): KGHDR, SFDVKD. V trimming: 9 bases; J trimming: 0 bases; junction bases outside the gene matches: 14. The CDR3 contains 18 residues. CDR3: CATPQTSGKASSYNEQFF. CDR3 nucleotides: TGTGCCACCCCCCAGACTAGCGGAAAGGCCAGCTCCTACAATGAGCAGTTCTTC.

CDR3 DNA sequence: TGTGCCAGCAGTTTATATACAGGGAACTCCTACAATGAGCAGTTCTTC. Its translation: CASSLYTGNSYNEQFF. The rearrangement joins TRBV28 to TRBJ2-1, with a tentative D call TRBD1 (6 bases). Between the trimmed V and J ends, which lost 1 base and 0 bases, there was a span of 10 bases. Per germline, CDR1 MDHEN and CDR2 SYDVKM. This CDR3 region has 16 residues.

V usage is TRBV20-1 and J usage is TRBJ1-1; D call uncertain. This CDR3 has 12 residues. The germline V gene has CDR1 DFQATT and CDR2 SNEGSKA (reference sequence). V shed 2 bases and J shed 4 bases, with 8 bases lying between them. The CDR3, as DNA: TGCAGTGCTAGAAGTCGTCTCACTGAAGCTTTCTTT. It is translated as CSARSRLTEAFF.

The genes are TRBV20-1 and TRBJ2-7; 14 bases match TRBD2. This CDR3 is built from 17 residues. With V trimmed by 1 base and J by 3 bases, 8 bases remained unmatched. Germline CDR1 and CDR2: DFQATT and SNEGSKA (reference sequence). CDR3 sequence: CSARGTSGRPRDYEQYF. CDR3 coding DNA: TGCAGTGCTAGAGGGACTAGCGGGAGGCCGAGGGACTACGAGCAGTACTTC.

The rearrangement uses TRBV6-1 and TRBJ2-5; a possible D gene is TRBD1 (6 bases). CDR3 length: 13 amino acids. V was pared by 8 bases and J by 1 base, with 11 bases between. Per the germline V gene, CDR1 is MNHNS and CDR2 is SASEGT. This chain's CDR3 is CASSRGIQETQYF. CDR3 nucleotides: TGTGCCAGCTCCAGGGGAATCCAAGAGACCCAGTACTTC.

The chain couples TRBV6-1 to TRBJ2-5; D may be TRBD2 (6 bases). Germline CDR1 and CDR2: MNHNS and SASEGT. The CDR3 consists of 17 residues. V was shortened by 3 bases and J by 4 bases, with 21 bases between the two germline ends. This CDR3 is CASSEGRSGLARETQYF. CDR3 sequence (DNA): TGTGCCAGCAGTGAGGGCAGAAGCGGGCTAGCTAGAGAGACCCAGTACTTC.

This rearrangement joins TRBV10-3 to TRBJ2-1; 8 nucleotides agree with TRBD1. V was pared by 5 bases and J by 4 bases, with 7 bases of the junction left unmatched. This CDR3 has 15 amino acids. Germline CDR1 ENHRY, CDR2 SYGVKD. CDR3 sequence (DNA): TGTGCCATCAGTAGGGGACAGGCCGAATACAATGAGCAGTTCTTC. Amino acid sequence: CAISRGQAEYNEQFF.

The rearrangement uses TRBV4-2 and TRBJ2-1; 11 bases agree with TRBD2. V lost 1 base to trimming and J lost 11 bases; unmatched junction nucleotides: 4. Germline V gene lookup returns CDR1 LGHNA and CDR2 YNFKEQ. CDR3 length: 14 amino acids. The CDR3: CASSQGGTSGKQFF. The CDR3 DNA is TGTGCCAGCAGCCAAGGGGGGACTAGCGGAAAGCAGTTCTTC.